These 9 T cell receptor beta chains came from one sample sequenced in a study of T cell repertoires in cytomegalovirus infection. Their target antigens are unknown. TCRdb itself ran the reads through MiXCR, one entry per CDR3 protein. Of about 570,000 distinct CDR3 sequences in the sample, 40% are singletons; the top ten hold around 48%. The sample in question was cultured PBMCs, obtained from culture after CMV antigen stimulation. Receptors were obtained from a human donor in good health (CMV status not recorded). Some clones in this sample may be carry-over from other donors' samples.

This clonotype was detected only a few times. The V gene is TRBV6-1, the J gene TRBJ1-5, with TRBD1 as a possible D gene (6 bases). The CDR3 extends over 13 amino acids. The germline V and J ends were trimmed by 7 bases and 6 bases, with 13 bases remaining between them. Per germline, CDR1 MNHNS and CDR2 SASEGT. CDR3 in DNA: TGTGCCAGCACCCTGGACAGCCTTCAGCCCCAGCATTTT. Its protein product is CASTLDSLQPQHF.

A few counts support this clonotype. CDR3 residues: CASSQEEAARGTQYF. The CDR3 coding sequence is TGCGCCAGCAGCCAAGAGGAAGCGGCGCGGGGTACGCAGTATTTT. The chain is built from TRBV4-1 and TRBJ2-3, with D possibly being TRBD2 (6 bases). Germline CDR1 is MGHRA and CDR2 is YSYEKL. The CDR3 runs 15 residues. V was clipped by 0 bases and J by 8 bases, with 15 bases between them.

This clonotype has more than one count but fewer than ten. The chain combines TRBV11-3 with TRBJ2-1; 8 bases align to TRBD2. This CDR3 comprises 14 residues. After removal of 4 bases from V and 5 bases from J, the junction contained 4 bases not matched to a gene. Per germline, CDR1 SGHNT and CDR2 YENEEA. The CDR3 DNA reads TGTGCCAGCAGCTCCGGGACTAGAAACAATGAGCAGTTCTTC. Translation gives CASSSGTRNNEQFF.

This clonotype was detected only a few times. The chain recombines TRBV5-5 with TRBJ1-2; possibly TRBD1 for D (5 bases). Between the trimmed V and J ends, which lost 3 bases and 2 bases, there was a span of 11 bases. This CDR3 is built from 14 residues. Looked up from germline, CDR1 is SGHKS and CDR2 is YYEKEE (reference sequence). In DNA, the CDR3 is TGTGCCAGCAGCTATGGGGACGGAAACTATGGCTACACCTTC. Translating it yields CASSYGDGNYGYTF.

This clonotype turned up a few times. The chain joins TRBV11-2 to TRBJ2-5; D not certain. The V and J ends lost 5 bases and 2 bases respectively, with 12 bases between them. The CDR3 is 14 residues long. Germline V gene lookup returns CDR1 SGHAT and CDR2 FQNNGV. The CDR3 DNA follows: TGTGCCAGCAGCCAACTGATGACTCAAGAGACCCAGTACTTC. It translates to CASSQLMTQETQYF.

The chain employs TRBV7-8 and TRBJ2-3, with TRBD2 identical over 8 bases. CDR1 is SGHVS and CDR2 is FQNEAQ in the germline V gene. V lost 5 bases, J lost 4 bases, and 5 bases stayed unmatched. The CDR3 length is 14 residues. The chain's CDR3 is CASSPLAGPDTQYF. CDR3 DNA sequence: TGTGCCAGCAGCCCCTTAGCGGGGCCAGATACGCAGTATTTT.

The chain combines TRBV12-3 or TRBV12-4 with TRBJ2-3; perhaps TRBD2 as D (5 bases). V was pared by 1 base and J by 0 bases, with 11 bases between. The CDR3 runs to 16 residues. The CDR3 bases are TGTGCCAGCAGTTTAGTTGCACTAGGGAGCACAGATACGCAGTATTTT. This gives the protein CASSLVALGSTDTQYF.

This chain uses TRBV2 with TRBJ2-5; D remains ambiguous. V gave up 7 bases and J gave up 4 bases, with 10 bases separating them. The CDR3 is made up of 12 amino acids. The V gene's germline CDR1 is SNHLY and CDR2 FYNNEI. The CDR3: CASTSDGETQYF. The DNA for the CDR3 is TGTGCCAGCACGAGTGATGGAGAGACCCAGTACTTC.

This clonotype showed up just a few times. J is TRBJ2-1 and V is TRBV5-5, with 10 bases matching TRBD2. The CDR3 is 16 residues long. Germline CDR1 SGHKS, CDR2 YYEKEE (reference sequence). The V gene end was trimmed by 4 bases and the J gene end by 2 bases; junction bases not matched to a gene: 6. CDR3 sequence (DNA): TGTGCCAGCAGCGCCTCACTAGCGGGGACCTACAATGAGCAGTTCTTC. Translated, it gives CASSASLAGTYNEQFF.